The rows below give T cell receptor beta chains drawn from one sample of a study of T cell responses to AZD1222 COVID-19 vaccine. TCRdb keeps only in-frame clones here, not all; method: immunoSEQ multiplex PCR. Among roughly 170,000 clones listed, approximately 90% were seen once. The sequences come from peripheral blood, collected on day 0 of AZD1222 vaccination. All receptors derive from an adult in good health. CDR3s include the opening cysteine and the closing phenylalanine or tryptophan. D genes are given only for firm matches. Size is omitted from some rows. Given values are once, few, many or a class for expanded clones.

V,D,size,J,DNA,CDR3
TRBV3-1/TRBV3-2,-,-,TRBJ1-6,TGTGCCAGCAGCCCTGGGGCAGCGAACCTCTCACCCCTCCACTTT,CASSPGAANLSPLHF
TRBV6-4,-,-,TRBJ2-2,TGTGCCAGCAGTGACTCGGACACCGGGGAGCTGTTTTTT,CASSDSDTGELFF
TRBV6-4,TRBD1,-,TRBJ1-1,TGTGCCAGCAGCCCGGGACAGGGGACCATGAACACTGAAGCTTTCTTT,CASSPGQGTMNTEAFF
TRBV28,TRBD2,-,TRBJ2-3,TGTGCCAGCAGTTTGTATGGGACTAGCGGCACAGATACGCAGTATTTT,CASSLYGTSGTDTQYF
TRBV11-1,-,-,TRBJ2-2,TGTGCCAGCAGCTTAAGGTGGCCGAACACCGGGGAGCTGTTTTTT,CASSLRWPNTGELFF
TRBV9,-,once,TRBJ2-1,TGTGCCAGCAGCCCTCGACAGGTATACAATGAGCAGTTCTTC,CASSPRQVYNEQFF
TRBV19,-,-,TRBJ1-2,TGTGCCAGTAGTATTCCCTCGCCGGGGGGTGGCTACACCTTC,CASSIPSPGGGYTF
TRBV19,TRBD1,medium-sized,TRBJ1-2,TGTGCCAGCTCTCACAGGGGGCGAGACTATGGCTACACCTTC,CASSHRGRDYGYTF
TRBV30,-,-,TRBJ1-1,TGTGCCTGGAGTGCCCAGCTGAACACTGAAGCTTTCTTT,CAWSAQLNTEAFF
TRBV5-1,TRBD1,-,TRBJ2-5,TGCGCCAGCAGCCCCTTGGGACAGGGGCAAGAGACCCAGTACTTC,CASSPLGQGQETQYF